This T cell receptor beta chain emerged from a study of blood T cells in healthy people across ages. The authors ran a second PCR of roughly 6 to 12 cycles using a sample-barcoded 5' primer and a J-beta primer mix. In TCRdb, the 5' RACE reads were re-called with MiXCR into one record per CDR3 protein. This repertoire shows 1.5 million to 2 million distinct CDR3 sequences, 28% found once; its top ten account for about 7.7%. From germline, CDR1 is MGHDK and CDR2 SYGVNS. The CDR3 length is 15 residues. Between the trimmed V and J ends, which lost 3 bases and 2 bases, there was a span of 14 bases. This clonotype was seen a few times.

The J gene is TRBJ2-7, the V gene TRBV25-1; D possibly corresponds to TRBD2 (7 bases). What was sequenced was blood. This TCR derives from a woman younger than 45 in good health. The DNA for the CDR3 is TGTGCCAGCAGTGAGGGCGGGGGCAATACCTACGAGCAGTACTTC. Translating it yields CASSEGGGNTYEQYF.